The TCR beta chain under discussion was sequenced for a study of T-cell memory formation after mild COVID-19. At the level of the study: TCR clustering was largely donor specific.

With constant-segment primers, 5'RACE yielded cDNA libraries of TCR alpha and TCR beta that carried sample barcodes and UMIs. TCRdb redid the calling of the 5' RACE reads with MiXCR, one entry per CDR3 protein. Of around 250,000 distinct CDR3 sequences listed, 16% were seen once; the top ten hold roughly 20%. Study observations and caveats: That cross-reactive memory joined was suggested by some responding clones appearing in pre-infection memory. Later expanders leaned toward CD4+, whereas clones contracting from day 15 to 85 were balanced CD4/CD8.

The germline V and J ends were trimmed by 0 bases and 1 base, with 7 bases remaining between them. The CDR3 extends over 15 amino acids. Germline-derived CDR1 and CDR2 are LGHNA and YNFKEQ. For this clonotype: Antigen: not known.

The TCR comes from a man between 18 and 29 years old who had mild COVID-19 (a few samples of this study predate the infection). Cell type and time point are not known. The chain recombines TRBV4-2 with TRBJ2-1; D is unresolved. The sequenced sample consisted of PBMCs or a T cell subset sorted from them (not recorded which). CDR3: CASSQELTSYNEQFF. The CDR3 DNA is TGTGCCAGCAGCCAAGAACTAACATCCTACAATGAGCAGTTCTTC.